This T cell receptor beta chain appears in the sequencing data of a study of a mutant IDH1 vaccine in newly diagnosed glioma. Study in general: Patients were given eight vaccinations, scheduled in weeks 1, 3, 5, 7, 11, 15, 19 and 23. Patients got their first vaccination 4-6 weeks after radiotherapy alone, or with temozolomide cycles. Findings of the study overall: No link was apparently found between pseudoprogression and changes in top peripheral T cell clonotypes.

As to this clone: Its specificity is unknown.

CDR1 SGDLS and CDR2 YYNGEE come from the germline V gene. The length of the CDR3 is 14 residues. V was cut by 2 bases and J by 3 bases, with 11 bases left in between. The data were produced by immunoSEQ multiplex PCR, yet TCRdb's version contains in-frame clones alone and is incomplete. The sample records over 40,000 clones, under 80% being singletons. Time point described: week 23, last vaccination. Topical imiquimod accompanied each vaccine dose, which consisted of 300 ug of mutant IDH1 20-mer peptide. Patients carried new grade 3 or 4 IDH1-mutant astrocytomas lacking nuclear ATRX. Sequenced here: PBMCs, sampled from a glioma patient whose treatment included an IDH1 peptide vaccine. The TCR comes from a woman between 40 and 50 years old with glioma. Some clones in this sample may be carry-over from other donors' samples. The V gene is TRBV9, the J gene TRBJ1-2; unclear D gene. The CDR3 region is CASSVSGSDYGYTF. The CDR3 DNA follows: TGTGCCAGCAGCGTCTCCGGGAGTGACTATGGCTACACCTTC.